This TCR beta chain was recovered during a study of T cell changes during pregnancy in multiple sclerosis (dated by TCRdb to the late 2010s). At the level of the whole study: In women with multiple sclerosis, the researchers looked at how the T cell repertoire shifted as pregnancy progressed.

Library creation used the immunoSEQ multiplex PCR assay. The table was pulled from immuneACCESS by TCRdb, which kept in-frame rearrangements only. Such tables lose some clones; where checked, under half of the loss comes from unresolved V genes, and the rest has no known cause. Within this sample are over 35,000 clones, with roughly 87% of them counted one time only. Approximately 0.51% of the sample rests with the top ten. Note on this clone: No cognate antigen has been identified for it. Qualities for individual bases were not recorded, and no much larger clone is one base off.

Trimming accounts for 6 bases at V and 3 bases at J, while the number of junction bases matched to no gene is 7. The CDR3 contains 14 residues, cysteine and phenylalanine counted. Only the CDR3 region is kept as DNA, spanning 42 bases read in frame from base 1. Reading the germline V gene (reference sequence) gives CDR1 PRHDT and CDR2 FYEKMQ. Recombination connected TRBV13 to TRBJ1-2, with 7 central nucleotides matching TRBD1. The TCR comes from a female donor with multiple sclerosis, enrolled in a pregnancy study. This material consisted of CD4+ T cells from peripheral blood mononuclear cells, taken in the first trimester of pregnancy. The nucleotide sequence is given as TGTGCCAGCAGGGTGGCAGGGGGGCACTATGGCTACACCTTC. Its product reads: CASRVAGGHYGYTF.